This paragraph covers one T cell receptor (beta chain) sequence. The antigen is not known. The record originates from a study of cytomegalovirus exposure and HLA in healthy donors. Findings and limits, study-wide: By a later analysis, the bulk of CMV-associated TCR beta chains appeared HLA-restricted.

The donors, nominally healthy at sampling, likely had unrecorded immune exposures. Primers for the PCR totalled 60 Vbeta and 13 Jbeta. The protocol was immunoSEQ multiplex PCR, while the TCRdb copy is restricted to in-frame clones and leaves out a portion. The sample includes about 140,000 clones, roughly 75% of them seen just once. This clonotype originated in a man aged 25-45 years in good health and CMV-seronegative. Specimen: PBMCs.

DNA of the CDR3: TGTGCCATCAGTGATGGGGGGGGCTCCTACGAGCAGTACTTC. This encodes CAISDGGGSYEQYF. The gene calls are TRBV10-3 and TRBJ2-7; 7 bases are shared with TRBD2. The J segment lost 0 bases and the V segment lost 3 bases, leaving 2 bases of the junction unmatched. The length of the CDR3 is 14 residues. Germline CDR1 and CDR2: ENHRY and SYGVKD.